This T cell receptor beta chain was retrieved from a study of blood T cell repertoires in COVID-19. This clone is a singleton in its sample. The CDR3 totals 12 residues. CDR1 is SQVTM, CDR2 ANQGSEA, per germline. V trimming: 5 bases; J trimming: 5 bases; junction bases outside the gene matches: 4. Clones were read by immunoSEQ multiplex PCR, and TCRdb kept only the in-frame ones, dropping some. The data show approximately 260,000 clones, about 88% seen once. Cohorts were assigned according to the clinical history that participants reported. Material: PBMCs or T cells enriched from blood (not recorded which). The V call is TRBV29-1, the J call TRBJ2-5; the match to TRBD1 covers 8 bases. This TCR came from a man aged 25 to 40 with acute COVID-19. Here the CDR3 reads CSVLGQEETQYF. The CDR3, as DNA: TGCAGCGTTCTGGGACAGGAGGAGACCCAGTACTTC.